A single TCR beta chain is shown here with its context. Antigen: not known. This entry is derived from a study of siplizumab effects on memory and regulatory T cells. Findings and limits, study-wide: Memory cells seemed less diverse than naive T cells, which seemed major alloresponse contributors. In siplizumab cultures, the suppressive function of proliferating Tregs remained unconfirmed. Treg-derived clones made up an average of about 68% of mappable alloreactive CD4+ clones with siplizumab and about 26% in controls.

Assays covered roughly 90,000 TCR templates per sample. TCRdb's table, derived via immunoSEQ multiplex PCR, lists solely in-frame clones and lacks some. The top ten clones hold approximately 1.2% of a sample with over 90,000 clones, roughly 92% of them seen once. Input material: CD4+ T cells sorted from blood. The TCR sequence derives from a human donor in good health.

Here the CDR3 DNA reads TGTGCCAGCAGGCCTTTTGACAGGGTCGGCTACACCTTC. Protein sequence: CASRPFDRVGYTF. The rearrangement joins TRBV6-5 to TRBJ1-2, with 7 positions matching TRBD1. CDR1 is MNHEY and CDR2 is SVGAGI in the germline V gene. V shed 6 bases, J shed 8 bases, and the junction held 9 bases outside the gene matches. This CDR3 has 13 residues.